The 22 T cell receptor beta chains in this list originate from one sample, sequenced in a study of cytomegalovirus exposure and HLA in healthy donors. The PCR made use of 60 Vbeta and 13 Jbeta primers. TCRdb's table, derived via immunoSEQ multiplex PCR, lists solely in-frame clones and lacks some. The table includes about 230,000 clones, around 89% detected once. The sample taken for sequencing was PBMCs. These TCRs come from a woman aged 18-30 years in good health and CMV-seronegative.

The chain carries TRBV10-3 and TRBJ2-1, with 12 bases lining up with TRBD1. The CDR3 length is 14 residues. The junction had 5 bases not matched to a gene; V was cut back by 8 bases and J by 6 bases. Looked up from germline, CDR1 is ENHRY and CDR2 is SYGVKD. The CDR3 nucleotides are TGTGCCATCGGGGAGGGACAGGGGGCCAATGAGCAGTTCTTC. Protein sequence: CAIGEGQGANEQFF.

This clone was counted only a few times. The V gene is TRBV7-9, the J gene TRBJ2-1; TRBD2 agrees at 8 bases. Trimming took 3 bases from V and 7 from J; bases not matched to a gene: 2. The CDR3 is made up of 13 amino acids. In germline, CDR1 is SEHNR, CDR2 FQNEAQ (reference sequence). CDR3 region: CASSLAGGNEQFF. CDR3 DNA: TGTGCCAGCAGCTTGGCGGGGGGAAATGAGCAGTTCTTC.

The chain has TRBV29-1 and TRBJ2-5, with TRBD2 matching over 8 bases. Germline CDR1 is SQVTM and CDR2 is ANQGSEA. With 1 base clipped from V and 10 bases from J, the junction kept 8 bases outside the gene matches. CDR3 length: 13 amino acids. CDR3 coding DNA: TGCAGCGTTGAAGCCGAGACTAGCGCAGGCCAGTACTTC. Translated, it gives CSVEAETSAGQYF.

The V and J genes are TRBV2 and TRBJ1-5; tentative D call: TRBD1 (6 bases). CDR1 and CDR2 (germline): SNHLY, FYNNEI. This CDR3 is built from 17 residues. The V gene lost 9 bases and the J gene lost 2 bases, with 23 bases spanning the gap. The CDR3 region is CASTYHSTGMGNQPQHF. The CDR3 nucleotides read TGTGCCAGTACCTACCACTCGACAGGTATGGGCAATCAGCCCCAGCATTTT.

The chain employs TRBV11-2 and TRBJ1-1; TRBD1 matches 7 bases. This CDR3 has 16 residues. J lost 3 bases, V lost 5 bases, and 12 bases had no gene match. Per germline, CDR1 SGHAT and CDR2 FQNNGV. CDR3 nucleotides: TGTGCCAGCAGCCACTACGCCTCCAGGGGGGACACTGAAGCTTTCTTT. Residues: CASSHYASRGDTEAFF.

This clone was seen once. V usage is TRBV7-2 and J usage is TRBJ1-4; D uncertain. The germline CDR1 and CDR2 sequences are SGHTA and FQGNSA. The CDR3 consists of 14 residues. Trimming cost V 1 base and J 8 bases, with 11 bases left between them. The CDR3 region has the DNA TGTGCCAGCAGCTTAGTAACAACGGGGGAAAAACTGTTTTTT. Its translation is CASSLVTTGEKLFF.

The V call is TRBV19, the J call TRBJ1-3; D is possibly TRBD1 (5 bases). In germline, CDR1 is LNHDA, CDR2 SQIVND (reference sequence). The V end lost 3 bases, the J end lost 2 bases, and 14 bases lay between the germline ends. CDR3 size: 16 residues. CDR3 amino acids: CASSIDGRVPGNTIYF. The CDR3 bases are TGTGCCAGTAGTATCGACGGCAGGGTCCCTGGAAACACCATATATTTT. The full variable domain, completed using reference TRBV19 and TRBJ1-3, is DGGITQSPKYLFRKEGQNVTLSCEQNLNHDAMYWYRQDPGQGLRLIYYSQIVNDFQKGDIAEGYSVSREKKESFPLTVTSAQKNPTAFYLCASSIDGRVPGNTIYFGEGSWLTVV.

This chain links TRBV18 with TRBJ1-3; 8 bases agree with TRBD1. Germline CDR1 KGHSH, CDR2 LQKENI. The CDR3 has 16 residues. With 3 bases clipped from V and 0 bases from J, the junction kept 4 bases outside the gene matches. CDR3 loop: CASSPGQGGSGNTIYF. The CDR3 DNA sequence: TGTGCCAGCTCACCCGGACAGGGAGGCTCTGGAAACACCATATATTTT.

About this clone itself: At one end the junction does not follow the germline gene, possibly because of a read error. J is TRBJ2-5 and V is TRBV19; 8 nucleotides match TRBD1. Germline lookup yields CDR1 LNHDA and CDR2 SQIVND (reference sequence). The CDR3 consists of 14 residues. In nucleotides, the CDR3 is TGTGCCAGTAGTCGACAGGGGCTCAGAGAGACCCGGTACTTC. Translation: CASSRQGLRETRYF.

The sample holds a few counts of this clone. This chain links TRBV7-9 with TRBJ1-1; D is uncertain. Looked up from germline, CDR1 is SEHNR and CDR2 is FQNEAQ (reference sequence). The CDR3 is made up of 13 amino acids. Deletions cut 1 base from V and 10 bases from J, with 13 bases between. The CDR3 spells CASSLGLALGAFF. In DNA, the CDR3 is TGTGCCAGCAGCTTAGGTCTGGCACTAGGAGCTTTCTTT.

The chain carries TRBV6-5 and TRBJ1-2; TRBD1 matches 8 bases. CDR3 length: 15 residues. CDR1 and CDR2 from the germline V gene are MNHEY and SVGAGI. The junction had 10 bases not matched to a gene; V was cut back by 6 bases and J by 4 bases. The CDR3 region is CASRPTTDRGYGYTF. The CDR3 bases are TGTGCCAGCAGACCCACTACCGACAGGGGCTATGGCTACACCTTC.

This clone was observed a few times. The chain couples TRBV18 to TRBJ2-7; the match to TRBD1 covers 11 bases. The germline gives CDR1 KGHSH, CDR2 LQKENI. After removal of 4 bases from V and 9 bases from J, the junction contained 8 bases not matched to a gene. The CDR3 totals 14 residues. In DNA, the CDR3 is TGTGCCAGCTCACAGGACAGGGGGCGCTTCGGGCAGTACTTC. It specifies CASSQDRGRFGQYF.

The gene calls are TRBV7-6 and TRBJ2-3; TRBD2 agrees at 9 bases. The germline gives CDR1 SGHVS, CDR2 FNYEAQ. The V and J ends lost 5 bases and 1 base, in that order; junction bases with no gene match: 10. The CDR3 length is 17 residues. The CDR3 DNA reads as TGTGCCAGCAGCAAGACTAGCGGTTTAGGGGGCACAGATACGCAGTATTTT. Encoded protein: CASSKTSGLGGTDTQYF. The full variable domain, its missing parts supplied by reference TRBV7-6 and TRBJ2-3, is GAGVSQSPRYKVTKRGQDVALRCDPISGHVSLYWYRQALGQGPEFLTYFNYEAQQDKSGLPNDRFSAERPEGSISTLTIQRTEQRDSAMYRCASSKTSGLGGTDTQYFGPGTRLTVL.

The chain links TRBV5-1 to TRBJ1-5; D is unresolved. V lost 0 bases and J 2 bases, leaving 9 bases between the germline ends. The CDR3 totals 15 residues. Germline CDR1 is SGHRS and CDR2 is YFSETQ. The CDR3 loop reads CASSLGAVGNQPQHF. Here the CDR3 DNA reads TGCGCCAGCAGCTTGGGAGCGGTGGGCAATCAGCCCCAGCATTTT.

The V call is TRBV13, the J call TRBJ1-1; TRBD1 is a possible D gene (5 bases). This CDR3 is built from 13 residues. Looked up from germline, CDR1 is PRHDT and CDR2 is FYEKMQ (reference sequence). The V and J ends lost 0 bases and 3 bases respectively, with 5 bases between them. CDR3: CASSLGQDTEAFF. The CDR3 DNA follows: TGTGCCAGCAGCTTAGGACAGGACACTGAAGCTTTCTTT.

The chain recombines TRBV5-5 with TRBJ2-3; TRBD2 aligns across 12 bases. Trimming took 2 bases from V and 3 from J; bases not matched to a gene: 10. Germline V lookup: CDR1 SGHKS, CDR2 YYEKEE (reference sequence). The CDR3 loop spans 18 amino acids. CDR3 sequence (DNA): TGTGCCAGCAGCTTCCCTAGCGGGGGGGTTTCCTTAACAGATACGCAGTATTTT. Amino acids: CASSFPSGGVSLTDTQYF.

The V and J genes are TRBV7-3 and TRBJ2-1, with TRBD2 matching over 8 bases. Per the germline V gene, CDR1 is SGHTA and CDR2 is FQGTGA. This CDR3 has 15 amino acids. V shed 3 bases, J shed 3 bases, and the junction held 4 bases outside the gene matches. CDR3 in DNA: TGTGCCAGCAGCTTTAACGGGGGGGACTACAATGAGCAGTTCTTC. Its translation: CASSFNGGDYNEQFF.

This sequence joins TRBV11-3 and TRBJ1-2; TRBD1 might be the D (6 bases). This CDR3 has 14 amino acids. In germline, CDR1 is SGHNT, CDR2 YENEEA. Between the trimmed V and J ends, which lost 0 bases and 4 bases, there was a span of 9 bases. The CDR3 DNA follows: TGTGCCAGCAGCTTAGAAAGGGGGGGCTATGGCTACACCTTC. Translation gives CASSLERGGYGYTF.

V and J are TRBV6-5 and TRBJ1-2, with 8 bases that match TRBD1. This CDR3 is 13 amino acids long. From germline, CDR1 is MNHEY and CDR2 SVGAGI. Trimming at V came to 5 bases and at J to 5 bases, leaving 4 bases not matched to a gene. The CDR3 DNA is TGTGCCAGCAGTCGCAGGGGGCCTTATGGCTACACCTTC. It is translated as CASSRRGPYGYTF.

The J gene is TRBJ2-1, the V gene TRBV4-1, with D possibly TRBD1 on 5 matching bases. The CDR3 totals 12 residues. Germline CDR1 MGHRA, CDR2 YSYEKL. V was shortened by 1 base and J by 8 bases, with 6 bases between the two germline ends. CDR3 in amino acids: CASSQGGYEQFF. CDR3 nucleotides: TGCGCCAGCAGCCAAGGGGGCTATGAGCAGTTCTTC.

The V gene is TRBV30, the J gene TRBJ2-7; D gene unclear. Germline V CDR1 and CDR2: GTSNPN, SVGIG (reference sequence). Trimming took off 3 bases at V and 6 bases at J, with 18 bases between the two ends. CDR3 length: 14 residues. DNA of the CDR3: TGTGCCTGGAGGTCCCTGTCGTATAGCTCCGAGCAGTACTTC. It encodes CAWRSLSYSSEQYF.

The chain is built from TRBV18 and TRBJ1-1; the D gene is possibly TRBD1 (6 bases). The CDR3 is 13 amino acids. Trimming pared 5 bases from V and 11 bases from J, leaving 18 bases between. Per the germline V gene, CDR1 is KGHSH and CDR2 is LQKENI. The CDR3 sequence: CASSVLPGGHAFF. The CDR3 coding sequence is TGTGCCAGCTCAGTATTACCCGGGGGGCACGCTTTCTTT.